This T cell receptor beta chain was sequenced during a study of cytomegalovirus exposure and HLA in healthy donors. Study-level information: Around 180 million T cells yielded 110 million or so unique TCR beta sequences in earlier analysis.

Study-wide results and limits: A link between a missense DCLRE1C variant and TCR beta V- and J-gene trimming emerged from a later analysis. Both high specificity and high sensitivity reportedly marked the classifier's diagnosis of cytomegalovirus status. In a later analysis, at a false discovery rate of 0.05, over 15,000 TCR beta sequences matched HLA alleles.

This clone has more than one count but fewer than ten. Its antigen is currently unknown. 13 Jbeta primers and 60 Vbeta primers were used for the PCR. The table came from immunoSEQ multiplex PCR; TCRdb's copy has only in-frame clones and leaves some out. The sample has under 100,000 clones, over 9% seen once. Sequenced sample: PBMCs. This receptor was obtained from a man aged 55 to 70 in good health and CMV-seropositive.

CDR3 residues: CARKGCYQPQHF. The CDR3 DNA follows: TGTGCCAGGAAGGGGTGTTATCAGCCCCAGCATTTT. The J gene is TRBJ1-5, the V gene TRBV9; maybe TRBD1 (5 bases). V lost 8 bases, J lost 5 bases, and 11 bases lay in between. Germline loops: CDR1 SGDLS, CDR2 YYNGEE. This CDR3 has 12 residues. The full variable domain, in which reference TRBV9 and TRBJ1-5 provide the parts outside the CDR3, is DSGVTQTPKHLITATGQRVTLRCSPRSGDLSVYWYQQSLDQGLQFLIQYYNGEERAKGNILERFSAQQFPDLHSELNLSSLELGDSALYFCARKGCYQPQHFGDGTRLSIL.